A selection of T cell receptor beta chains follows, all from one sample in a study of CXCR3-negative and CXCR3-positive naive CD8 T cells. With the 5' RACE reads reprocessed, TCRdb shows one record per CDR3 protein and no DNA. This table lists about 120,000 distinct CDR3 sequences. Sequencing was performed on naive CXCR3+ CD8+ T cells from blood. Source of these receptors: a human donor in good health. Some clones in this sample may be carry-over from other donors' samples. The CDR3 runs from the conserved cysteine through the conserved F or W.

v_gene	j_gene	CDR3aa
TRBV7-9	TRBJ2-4	CASSWPGPEAIQYF
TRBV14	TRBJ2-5	CASSQDRARTSEYQETQYF
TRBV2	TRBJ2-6	CATGGGTEIAGANVLTF
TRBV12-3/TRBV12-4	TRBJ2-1	CASKYISGTYNEQFF
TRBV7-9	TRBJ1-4	CASSSLQGANEKLFF
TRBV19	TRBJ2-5	CASAPQREFGETQYF
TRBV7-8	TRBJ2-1	CASTFGSYNEQFF
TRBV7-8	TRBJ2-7	CASSPYQTGDLSYEQYF
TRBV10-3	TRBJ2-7	CAIAQRGYEQYF
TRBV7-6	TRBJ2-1	CASSPELGTGGFEQFF
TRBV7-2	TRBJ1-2	CASSALMLTAAGYTF
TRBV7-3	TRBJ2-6	CASSPVTGKSSGANVLTF
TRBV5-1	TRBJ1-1	CASSAWDTNTEAFF
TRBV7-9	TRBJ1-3	CASSLSATGISGNTIYF
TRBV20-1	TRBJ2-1	CSARERNGLLRYNEQFF
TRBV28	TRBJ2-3	CASSLGSKQEVTDTQYF
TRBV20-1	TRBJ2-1	CSATGDSTNEQFF
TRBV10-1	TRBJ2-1	CASSPAGGPINEQFF
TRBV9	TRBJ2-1	CASSVVSLAAYNEQFF
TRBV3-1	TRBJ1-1	CASSQAAPWMNTEAFF
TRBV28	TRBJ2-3	CASAFPGTRADTQYF
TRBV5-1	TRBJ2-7	CASSLGGGLSYEQYF
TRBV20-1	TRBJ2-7	CSARDMRGGRTYEQYF
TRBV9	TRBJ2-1	CASSVSGLAFNEQFF
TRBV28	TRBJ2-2	CASSLWRARTGELFF
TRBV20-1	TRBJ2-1	CSAPSGSSLWDEQFF
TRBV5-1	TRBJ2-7	CASSEIWGQGANEQYF
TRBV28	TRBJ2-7	CASSFEPWLYF
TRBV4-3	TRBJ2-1	CASSQDRSANEQFF
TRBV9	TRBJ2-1	CASSPGLAGTYNEQFF
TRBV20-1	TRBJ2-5	CSARDDRDRAFWETQYF
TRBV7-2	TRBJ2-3	CASRDSSSTDTQYF
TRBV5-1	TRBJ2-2	CASSLGGTGLTYTGELFF
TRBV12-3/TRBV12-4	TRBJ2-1	CAVKLAGLYNEQFF
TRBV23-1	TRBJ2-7	CASSQSAGSVKSYEQYF
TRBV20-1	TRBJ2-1	CSAHPPEGLNEQFF
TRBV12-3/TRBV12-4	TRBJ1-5	CASRSTEGGDQPQHF
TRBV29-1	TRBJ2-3	CSVEDRGGAGDTQYF
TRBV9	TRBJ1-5	CASSPGPSYQPQHF
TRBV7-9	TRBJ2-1	CASSLGEGSPYSEQFF
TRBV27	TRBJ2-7	CASSFGGGPYEQYF
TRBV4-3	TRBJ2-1	CASSQDRGRYNEQFF
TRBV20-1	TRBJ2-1	CSARDLAGGWNEQFF
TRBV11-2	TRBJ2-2	CASSLVIRGSTGELFF
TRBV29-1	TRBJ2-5	CSAVPGLAGVETQYF
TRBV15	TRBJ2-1	CATSHSDTYNEQFF
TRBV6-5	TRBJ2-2	CASSFWVPPNTGELFF
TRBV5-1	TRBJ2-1	CASSSPQTSGGYNEQFF
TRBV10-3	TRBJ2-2	CAISDQDRGGTGELFF
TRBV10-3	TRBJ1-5	CAISESRTGNQPQHF
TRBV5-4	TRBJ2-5	CASSLSISETQYF